This is a list of T cell receptor beta chains from one sample in a study of Ad26.COV2.S vaccination and SARS-CoV-2 variants. The data were produced by immunoSEQ multiplex PCR, yet TCRdb's version contains in-frame clones alone and is incomplete. The sample contains hundreds of thousands of clones, 80% to 95% of which appear only once. Sequencing was performed on peripheral blood, taken in a trial of Ad26.COV2.S vaccine versus placebo. The receptor set was obtained from a person aged 18-65 years who received the Ad26.COV2.S COVID-19 vaccine or a placebo. Both conserved end residues are part of each CDR3. The D gene is left open where the match is weak. Rows give clone size only sometimes, using once, few, many, or a class for an expanded clone.

j_call clone_size v_call d_call cdr3_aa cdr3_nt
TRBJ2-3 NA TRBV6-5 NA CASRRREDTQYF TGTGCCAGCAGGCGGCGAGAAGATACGCAGTATTTT
TRBJ2-1 NA TRBV3-1/TRBV3-2 TRBD1 CASSQGTGRVYEQFF TGTGCCAGCAGCCAAGGGACAGGTAGGGTCTATGAGCAGTTCTTC
TRBJ2-7 many TRBV4-2 TRBD1 CASSQEGQGTIYEQYF TGTGCCAGCAGCCAAGAAGGACAGGGAACTATCTACGAGCAGTACTTC
TRBJ1-1 NA TRBV29-1 NA CTVTGPGRTEAFF TGCACCGTTACAGGTCCGGGGAGGACTGAAGCTTTCTTT
TRBJ2-5 NA TRBV5-4 TRBD2 CASSLGSGSGETQYF TGTGCCAGCAGCTTGGGAAGCGGGAGCGGAGAGACCCAGTACTTC
TRBJ1-1 NA TRBV5-1 NA CASSLIGGNTEAFF TGCGCCAGCAGCTTGATTGGGGGAAACACTGAAGCTTTCTTT
TRBJ1-3 NA TRBV27 NA CASSLGYGSGNTIYF TGTGCCAGCAGTTTAGGGTATGGTTCTGGAAACACCATATATTTT
TRBJ2-7 NA TRBV5-1 NA CASSYQGSYEQYF TGCGCCAGCAGCTACCAGGGTTCCTACGAGCAGTACTTC
TRBJ2-1 once TRBV13 TRBD2 CASSLGLAGSEQFF TGTGCCAGCAGCTTAGGCCTAGCGGGAAGTGAGCAGTTCTTC
TRBJ2-1 NA TRBV5-6 TRBD2 CASSLTSGYNEQFF TGTGCCAGCAGCCTGACTAGCGGCTACAATGAGCAGTTCTTC
TRBJ2-5 NA TRBV6-5 NA CASTQHVRETQYF TGTGCCAGCACCCAACATGTCCGAGAGACCCAGTACTTC
TRBJ1-2 NA TRBV3-1/TRBV3-2 NA CASSPARDHGYTF TGTGCCAGCAGCCCCGCTAGGGACCATGGCTACACCTTC
TRBJ2-3 NA TRBV14 TRBD2 CASSLRTSASTDTQYF TGTGCCAGCAGCCTCCGGACTAGCGCTAGCACAGATACGCAGTATTTT
TRBJ1-5 NA TRBV27 NA CASNQSSGRQYSNQPQHF TGTGCCAGCAACCAATCCTCGGGCAGACAATATAGCAATCAGCCCCAGCATTTT
TRBJ2-1 NA TRBV18 NA CASSPLPKRNNEQFF TGTGCCAGCTCACCATTACCGAAACGAAACAATGAGCAGTTCTTC
TRBJ2-7 NA TRBV7-9 TRBD1 CASSPPYRDSSSYEQYF TGTGCCAGCAGCCCCCCCTACCGGGACAGTAGCTCCTACGAGCAGTACTTC
TRBJ1-2 NA TRBV30 NA CAWGGTGKNRYGYTF TGTGCCTGGGGAGGCACAGGGAAGAACCGTTATGGCTACACCTTC
TRBJ2-1 NA TRBV27 TRBD1 CASSGRDRTSGLPHEQFF TGTGCCAGCAGTGGTCGGGACAGAACAAGTGGCCTCCCTCATGAGCAGTTCTTC
TRBJ2-3 NA TRBV27 NA CASSLTSTYSDTQYF TGTGCCAGCAGTTTAACCTCAACTTACTCAGATACGCAGTATTTT
TRBJ2-7 NA TRBV6-5 NA CASTRVSHEQYF TGTGCCAGCACCAGGGTGTCCCACGAGCAGTACTTC
TRBJ2-7 NA TRBV7-8 NA CASSLVAEGEGEQYF TGTGCCAGCAGCTTAGTAGCCGAGGGGGAAGGCGAGCAGTACTTC
TRBJ2-1 few TRBV7-9 TRBD2 CASSELAGGGNEQFF TGTGCCAGCAGCGAACTAGCGGGAGGAGGTAATGAGCAGTTCTTC
TRBJ2-7 NA TRBV4-1 NA CASSQDPRDGLQSYEQYF TGCGCCAGCAGCCAAGATCCCCGGGACGGCCTACAATCCTACGAGCAGTACTTC
TRBJ2-5 NA TRBV5-1 NA CASSLGWGRQETQYF TGCGCCAGCAGCTTGGGTTGGGGGAGGCAAGAGACCCAGTACTTC
TRBJ2-7 NA TRBV6-2/TRBV6-3 TRBD2 CASSWASGIREQYF TGTGCCAGCAGTTGGGCTAGCGGGATACGCGAGCAGTACTTC
TRBJ2-3 NA TRBV5-1 TRBD2 CASRGLAGITDTQYF TGCGCCAGCAGGGGACTAGCGGGAATCACAGATACGCAGTATTTT